This T cell receptor (beta chain) was observed in a study of identical twins. Study-wide points: While abundant cord blood beta clonotypes carried fewer insertions, memory repertoires showed no such pattern. Invariant MAIT and iNKT cells may have partly biased zero-insertion analyses.

Using its own MiXCR run on the 5' RACE reads, TCRdb lists one record per CDR3 protein. The table lists about 210,000 distinct CDR3 sequences, 9.4% of them singletons. Note on this clonotype: Its antigen remains unidentified.

The CDR3 has 13 amino acids. The chain joins TRBV21-1 to TRBJ2-5; the D call TRBD2 from the table was never checked on the DNA. TRBV21-1 is designated a pseudogene. Material for sequencing was memory (CD45RO+) T cells sorted from blood. The TCR sequence derives from a woman aged 18-29 years in good health. This chain's CDR3 is CAQEAGVQETQYF. The CDR3 DNA reads TGTGCCCAGGAAGCGGGGGTTCAAGAGACCCAGTACTTC.